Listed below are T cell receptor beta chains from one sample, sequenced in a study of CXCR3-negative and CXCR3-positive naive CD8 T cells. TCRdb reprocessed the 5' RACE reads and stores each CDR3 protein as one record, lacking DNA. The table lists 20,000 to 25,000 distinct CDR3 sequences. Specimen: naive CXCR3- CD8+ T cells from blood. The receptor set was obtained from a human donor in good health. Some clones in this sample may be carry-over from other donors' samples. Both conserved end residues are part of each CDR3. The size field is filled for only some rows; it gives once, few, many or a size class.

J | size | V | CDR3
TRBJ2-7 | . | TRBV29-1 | CSVEQGEAYEQYF
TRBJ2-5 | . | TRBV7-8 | CASSSAPVRETQYF
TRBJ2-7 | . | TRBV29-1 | CSATSGAYEQYF
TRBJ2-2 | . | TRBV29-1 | CSVERGGNTGELFF
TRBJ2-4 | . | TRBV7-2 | CASSFGQVEVGKNIQYF
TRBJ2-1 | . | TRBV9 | CASSVKTGTSGNNEQFF
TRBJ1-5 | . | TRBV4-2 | CASSQVEQGNQPQHF
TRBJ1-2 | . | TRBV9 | CASSTIGAYTF
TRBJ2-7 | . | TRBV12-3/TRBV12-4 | CASSSLIITTSYEQYF
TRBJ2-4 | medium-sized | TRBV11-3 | CASSLRTSGGSGNIQYF
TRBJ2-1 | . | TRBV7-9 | CASSGPRNEQFF
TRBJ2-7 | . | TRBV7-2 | CASSLMFIGVNSYEQYF
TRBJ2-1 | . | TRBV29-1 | CSLRGLAGGKSSYNEQFF
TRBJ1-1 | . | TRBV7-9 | CASSFFTVNTEAFF
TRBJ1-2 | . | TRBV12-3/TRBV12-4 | CASNDRGSAGYTF
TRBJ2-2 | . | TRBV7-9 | CASSPIRGQYTGELFF
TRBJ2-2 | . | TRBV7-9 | CASSSRWGGTGELFF
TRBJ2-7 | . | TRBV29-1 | CSVDLSGSYEQYF
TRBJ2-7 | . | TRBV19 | CASRTGTAHEQYF
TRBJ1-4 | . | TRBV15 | CATSRGPESEKLFF
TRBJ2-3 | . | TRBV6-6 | CASSQLSAGGPADTQYF
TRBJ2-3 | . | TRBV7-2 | CAGSFGRGPDTQYF
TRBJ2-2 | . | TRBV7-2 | CASSLDGTAGELFF
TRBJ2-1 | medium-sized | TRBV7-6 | CASSSENLAGGSNEQFF
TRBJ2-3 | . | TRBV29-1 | CSVEGIHASTDTQYF
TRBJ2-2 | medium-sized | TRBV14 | CASSQEDRGLVGELFF
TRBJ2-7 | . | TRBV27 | CASSITGYEQYF
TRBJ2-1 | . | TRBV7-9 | CASRLANEQFF
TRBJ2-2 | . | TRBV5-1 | CASSAHTGSSTGELFF
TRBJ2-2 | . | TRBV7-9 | CASSHVSNTGELFF
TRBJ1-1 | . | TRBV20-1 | CSARGGDLNTEAFF
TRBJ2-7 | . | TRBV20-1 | CSASTSRTSAYEQYF
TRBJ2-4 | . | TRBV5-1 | CASSPVKEGNAKNIQYF
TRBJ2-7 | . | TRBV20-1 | CSARDRGGSYEQYF
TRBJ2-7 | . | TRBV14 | CASSQGFGSYEQYF
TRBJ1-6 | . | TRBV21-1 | CASSPRVDYNSPLHF
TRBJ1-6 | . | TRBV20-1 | CSARPGGSSPLHF
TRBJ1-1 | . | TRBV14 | CASSQVSMVNTEAFF
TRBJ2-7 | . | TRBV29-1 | CSAWDGTDSYEQYF
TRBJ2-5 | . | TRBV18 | CASSPRVALQETQYF
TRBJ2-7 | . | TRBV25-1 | CASSSRGGIYEQYF
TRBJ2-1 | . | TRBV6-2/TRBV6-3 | CASSRLGAGGANEQFF
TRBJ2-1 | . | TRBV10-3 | CAISEWTGLGNEQFF
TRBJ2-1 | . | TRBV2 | CASSEGHSSYNEQFF